This T cell receptor beta chain was recovered during a study of blood T cell repertoires in COVID-19. On the study more broadly: The cDNA or gDNA used as material had been derived from T cells, B-cell-depleted T cells, or PBMCs.

It was during active infection that Seattle patients were enrolled and then longitudinally followed. Source study methods: For nucleated cells, counts were estimated from reference gene primer amplification. TCRdb keeps only in-frame clones here, not all; method: immunoSEQ multiplex PCR. D and trimming come from the DNA, and the V and J calls and clone size come from that table. The table shows roughly 320,000 clones, with under 90% occurring only once. Germline V gene data show CDR1 as MNHNS and CDR2 as SASEGT. The ends were cut back, 2 bases at V and 1 base at J, with 5 bases in the middle. The CDR3 is 14 amino acids.

The rearrangement links TRBV6-1 to TRBJ1-4, with no clear D. Sequences were obtained from peripheral blood. This TCR was sampled from a woman aged 25 to 45 with COVID-19, enrolled during active disease. DNA of the CDR3: TGTGCCAGCAGTGAAATACTAACTAATGAAAAACTGTTTTTT. It translates to CASSEILTNEKLFF.